This T cell receptor (beta chain) was documented in a study of blood T cell repertoires in COVID-19 (dated by TCRdb to 2020 to 2021). Describing the broader study: Samples covering the acute and convalescent phases of COVID-19 were provided by collaborators in the United States, Italy and Spain. Nearly every sample came with metadata listing a de-identified subject ID, COVID-19 status, age in years and sex. The repertoires were released in a freely available public database meant as a resource for research on the immune response to SARS-CoV-2. Samples came from the ongoing ImmuneRACE study (first 160 participants) plus 1,254 subjects from 6 global collaborators. The prospective study material was composed of cDNA or gDNA derived from T cells, B-cell-depleted T cells, or PBMCs. HLA class I and class II types, where available, came from metadata supplied by the sample provider rather than from assay-based typing. Subjects who had been exposed to COVID-19, were actively infected with it, or had recovered from it provided the deeply sampled blood TCRbeta repertoires that made up the dataset.

The germline V gene (reference sequence) specifies MNHEY as CDR1 and SMNVEV as CDR2. The CDR3 spans 16 residues, from the cysteine through the phenylalanine. Here the CDR3 DNA is all that survives: 48 bases in frame from base 1. The V and J ends are trimmed by 7 bases and 4 bases, leaving 22 bases between them. What the work shows at the level of the full study, not this receptor alone: How much clinical and demographic metadata was included differed by source and by participant, and the metadata was provided uncurated.

The collaborating institutions used their own protocols to collect whole blood in K2EDTA tubes. For TCRbeta analysis, collaborator samples were shipped as frozen whole blood, as isolated PBMCs, or as DNA extracted from either sample type. As to this clone: This receptor's antigen is unknown. No per-base quality is available; no much larger clone lies one base away.

The immunoSEQ Assay, a bias-controlled multiplex PCR, was used to amplify TCRbeta CDR3 regions from genomic DNA. As for the original processing: The number of nucleated cells in each sample was estimated by amplification of reference gene primers within the assay. Sequence reads were collapsed and filtered to measure the absolute abundance of every unique TCRbeta CDR3 rearrangement. For each sample, productive Simpson clonality was calculated as the square root of Simpson's diversity index over productive rearrangements. The table was pulled from immuneACCESS by TCRdb, which kept in-frame rearrangements only. Such tables lose some clones; where checked, under half of the loss comes from unresolved V genes, and the rest has no known cause. V and J calls and clone size are as listed in that table; D and trimming were resolved from the DNA. Counted in this sample were about 140,000 clones; 65% to 80% of them appeared once. Roughly 3.6% of the sample lies in the top ten.

The V gene is TRBV27 and the J gene is TRBJ1-1; the D segment could be TRBD1, given 6 matching bases. This clonotype was obtained from a man in his 60s with acute or convalescent COVID-19. The sample comprised peripheral blood. The nucleotide sequence reads as follows: TGTGCCAGCAACCAGGGTCCTAAGGGGGTTGGCACTGAAGCTTTCTTT. It translates as CASNQGPKGVGTEAFF.